This is a list of T cell receptor beta chains from one sample in a study of cytomegalovirus exposure and HLA in healthy donors. The table came from immunoSEQ multiplex PCR; TCRdb's copy has only in-frame clones and leaves some out. The table shows 80,000 to 100,000 clones, with around 80% occurring only once. Sequenced sample: PBMCs. These receptors were taken from a middle-aged man in good health and CMV-seronegative. The CDR3 runs from the conserved cysteine through the conserved F or W. The D gene is left open where the match is weak. Expanded clones are given a class, and other clones once, few, many or no size at all.

V: TRBV5-1
J: TRBJ1-1
D: TRBD1
size: NA
length: 14
CDR3: CASSTGTALFEAFF
DNA: TGCGCCAGCAGTACCGGGACAGCGCTGTTTGAAGCTTTCTTT

V: TRBV5-6
J: TRBJ1-6
D: TRBD1
size: few
length: 15
CDR3: CASSLEGTGNSPLHF
DNA: TGTGCCAGCAGCCTCGAGGGGACAGGGAATTCACCCCTCCACTTT

V: TRBV7-9
J: TRBJ2-6
D: NA
size: NA
length: 15
CDR3: CASSLEGAGANVLTF
DNA: TGTGCCAGCAGCTTAGAAGGGGCTGGGGCCAACGTCCTGACTTTC

V: TRBV7-9
J: TRBJ2-5
D: NA
size: NA
length: 13
CDR3: CASTRGARETQYF
DNA: TGTGCCAGCACCAGGGGGGCACGAGAGACCCAGTACTTC

V: TRBV6-5
J: TRBJ2-7
D: NA
size: once
length: 13
CDR3: CASREGQNYEQYF
DNA: TGTGCCAGCAGGGAGGGACAGAACTACGAGCAGTACTTC

V: TRBV4-1
J: TRBJ2-1
D: NA
size: NA
length: 15
CDR3: CASSPPVRGKGEQFF
DNA: TGCGCCAGCAGCCCGCCGGTTCGGGGAAAAGGTGAGCAGTTCTTC

V: TRBV7-2
J: TRBJ1-6
D: NA
size: NA
length: 14
CDR3: CASSLSGNGSPLHF
DNA: TGTGCCAGCAGCTTATCCGGGAATGGATCACCCCTCCACTTT

V: TRBV18
J: TRBJ2-5
D: NA
size: NA
length: 14
CDR3: CASSPPGAQETQYF
DNA: TGTGCCAGCTCACCACCGGGAGCGCAGGAGACCCAGTACTTC

V: TRBV30
J: TRBJ2-1
D: TRBD1
size: NA
length: 19
CDR3: CAWRDFIRDRGPLYNEQFF
DNA: TGTGCCTGGAGGGACTTCATCCGGGACAGGGGGCCCCTTTACAATGAGCAGTTCTTC

V: TRBV5-1
J: TRBJ1-1
D: NA
size: NA
length: 13
CDR3: CASSFGGNTEAFF
DNA: TGCGCCAGCAGCTTCGGGGGAAACACTGAAGCTTTCTTT

V: TRBV28
J: TRBJ1-2
D: TRBD1
size: NA
length: 17
CDR3: CASSLPRQGKDRDGYTF
DNA: TGTGCCAGCAGCCTCCCCCGACAGGGGAAGGATCGCGATGGCTACACCTTC

V: TRBV15
J: TRBJ1-2
D: NA
size: NA
length: 14
CDR3: CATSRVVREPRYTF
DNA: TGTGCCACCAGCAGAGTTGTGCGTGAACCCCGCTACACCTTC

V: TRBV19
J: TRBJ2-1
D: NA
size: NA
length: 13
CDR3: CASSPRRYNEQFF
DNA: TGTGCCAGTAGTCCCCGTCGCTACAATGAGCAGTTCTTC

V: TRBV30
J: TRBJ1-3
D: NA
size: NA
length: 15
CDR3: CAWSVRPGLGNTIYF
DNA: TGTGCCTGGAGTGTACGGCCGGGACTAGGAAACACCATATATTTT

V: TRBV5-1
J: TRBJ1-5
D: TRBD1
size: NA
length: 15
CDR3: CASSLEGGGNQPQHF
DNA: TGCGCCAGCAGCTTGGAAGGGGGCGGCAATCAGCCCCAGCATTTT

V: TRBV9
J: TRBJ1-4
D: TRBD1
size: NA
length: 15
CDR3: CASSAWGQPNEKLFF
DNA: TGTGCCAGCAGCGCATGGGGACAGCCTAATGAAAAACTGTTTTTT

V: TRBV10-3
J: TRBJ1-5
D: NA
size: NA
length: 13
CDR3: CAISETVNQPQHF
DNA: TGTGCCATCAGTGAGACGGTCAATCAGCCCCAGCATTTT

V: TRBV5-1
J: TRBJ2-7
D: TRBD1
size: NA
length: 17
CDR3: CASSQLPPGQGAYEQYF
DNA: TGCGCCAGCAGCCAACTACCTCCGGGACAGGGGGCTTACGAGCAGTACTTC

V: TRBV19
J: TRBJ1-5
D: NA
size: NA
length: 13
CDR3: CASSIETNQPQHF
DNA: TGTGCCAGTAGTATCGAGACAAATCAGCCCCAGCATTTT

V: TRBV7-9
J: TRBJ1-6
D: NA
size: NA
length: 12
CDR3: CSSSFTNSPLHF
DNA: TGTTCCAGCAGCTTTACAAATTCACCCCTCCACTTT

V: TRBV7-8
J: TRBJ1-2
D: TRBD1
size: few
length: 13
CDR3: CASSDRDSYGYTF
DNA: TGTGCCAGCAGCGACCGGGACAGCTATGGCTACACCTTC

V: TRBV7-8
J: TRBJ1-4
D: NA
size: few
length: 15
CDR3: CASSRDTTTNEKLFF
DNA: TGTGCCAGCAGCCGAGACACCACAACTAATGAAAAACTGTTTTTT

V: TRBV7-8
J: TRBJ2-1
D: TRBD2
size: NA
length: 18
CDR3: CASSLVEPGAGGLDEQFF
DNA: TGTGCCAGCAGCTTAGTAGAGCCCGGCGCGGGGGGCTTGGATGAGCAGTTCTTC

V: TRBV5-1
J: TRBJ2-7
D: TRBD1
size: few
length: 15
CDR3: CASSLEGQRHYEQYF
DNA: TGCGCCAGCAGCTTGGAGGGACAGAGACACTACGAGCAGTACTTC

V: TRBV2
J: TRBJ1-1
D: TRBD1
size: NA
length: 12
CDR3: CASSEQGCEAFF
DNA: TGTGCCAGCAGCGAACAGGGGTGTGAAGCTTTCTTT

V: TRBV7-9
J: TRBJ1-2
D: TRBD1
size: NA
length: 14
CDR3: CASSPKTGEEGYTF
DNA: TGTGCCAGCAGCCCGAAGACAGGGGAGGAGGGCTACACCTTC